This note documents a single T cell receptor (beta chain) sequence. The data derive from a study of blood T cell repertoires in COVID-19. Study-wide context: T cells, B-cell-depleted T cells, or PBMCs supplied cDNA or gDNA.

Authors' data handling: Cell counts per sample came from amplifying reference gene primers. Clones were read by immunoSEQ multiplex PCR, and TCRdb kept only the in-frame ones, dropping some. The V and J calls and the clone size are those of that table, but D and trimming were determined from the DNA. This table has about 94,000 clones, about 86% appearing once. The sample comprised peripheral blood. The sequence derives from a man aged 60-69 years with acute or convalescent COVID-19.

The CDR3 nucleotides read TGTGCCAGCAGTGAAGGTCCAGGGGAATATGGCTACACCTTC. The encoded protein is CASSEGPGEYGYTF. This chain joins TRBV6-1 and TRBJ1-2, with D possibly being TRBD1 (6 bases). This CDR3 region has 14 residues. In germline, CDR1 is MNHNS, CDR2 SASEGT. V lost 1 base and J 5 bases, leaving 11 bases between the germline ends.